The clone carrying this TCR beta chain was seen many times. Its target is not known. The data derive from a study of CD8 T cells in ankylosing spondylitis. The CDR3 sequence is 13 residues long. With 5 bases removed from V and 7 bases from J, the gap between germline ends came to 13 bases. CDR1 is SGHTA, CDR2 FQGNSA, per germline. TCRdb re-derived calls from the 5' RACE reads in MiXCR, one entry per CDR3 protein. Counted here are 450,000 to 550,000 distinct CDR3 sequences, approximately 5% occurring once; the ten biggest clones make up around 3.6%. Points from the study as a whole: One TCR beta motif, made up of about 8 highly homologous variants, appeared characteristic of ankylosing spondylitis blood. Certain motif variants had earlier been reported in reactive arthritis synovial fluid and blood.

The sequence was collected from a male donor with ankylosing spondylitis. This chain uses TRBV7-2 with TRBJ2-3, with no clear D. The sequenced material came from blood, either unsorted or a sorted T cell fraction (not recorded which). CDR3 sequence reads: CASSPTTANTQYF. The CDR3 DNA follows: TGTGCCAGCAGCCCTACCACTGCAAATACGCAGTATTTT.